Listed below are T cell receptor beta chains from one sample, sequenced in a study of PD-1 blockade in classical Hodgkin lymphoma. Here immunoSEQ multiplex PCR was the method, and the copy in TCRdb shows in-frame clones only, minus some. The data contain about 110,000 clones, 80% to 90% of them singletons. The sample here was peripheral blood mononuclear cells (PBMCs), taken before the second cycle of nivolumab. These receptors were obtained from a human donor with classical Hodgkin lymphoma. Both conserved end residues are part of each CDR3. A D gene is named only where the DNA matches it firmly. Size is omitted from some rows. Given values are once, few, many or a class for expanded clones.

.,TRBV7-2,.,TRBJ2-1,14,CASSVGWGYNEQFF,TGTGCCAGCAGCGTAGGGTGGGGATACAATGAGCAGTTCTTC
TRBD1,TRBV5-1,.,TRBJ1-1,14,CASSLEQGASEAFF,TGCGCCAGCAGCTTGGAACAGGGGGCATCTGAAGCTTTCTTT
.,TRBV7-2,.,TRBJ1-1,14,CASRSEGLNTEAFF,TGTGCCAGCAGATCTGAAGGTCTGAACACTGAAGCTTTCTTT
.,TRBV19,.,TRBJ1-2,12,CASSIDQESYTF,TGTGCCAGTAGTATAGATCAGGAGAGCTACACCTTC
TRBD2,TRBV19,.,TRBJ2-2,19,CASSIDRTSGRVNTGELFF,TGTGCCAGTAGTATAGATCGTACTAGCGGGAGGGTGAACACCGGGGAGCTGTTTTTT
.,TRBV9,.,TRBJ1-1,12,CASSVVGTEAFF,TGTGCCAGCAGCGTAGTCGGCACTGAAGCTTTCTTT
TRBD2,TRBV2,.,TRBJ2-7,14,CASSDRTSGSEQYF,TGTGCCAGCAGTGATCGGACTAGCGGGAGCGAGCAGTACTTC
.,TRBV6-1,.,TRBJ2-2,13,CASSVSWSGELFF,TGTGCCAGCAGCGTCTCCTGGTCCGGGGAGCTGTTTTTT
TRBD1,TRBV4-1,once,TRBJ1-5,15,CASRMDRRSVQPQHF,TGTGCCAGCAGGATGGACAGGAGGTCGGTTCAGCCCCAGCATTTT
TRBD1,TRBV13,.,TRBJ2-7,14,CASSQWDSTYEQYF,TGTGCCAGCAGCCAATGGGACAGTACCTACGAGCAGTACTTC
TRBD1,TRBV7-9,.,TRBJ1-1,14,CASSSKQGSTEAFF,TGTGCCAGCAGCTCCAAACAGGGGAGCACTGAAGCTTTCTTT
TRBD1,TRBV30,.,TRBJ1-5,15,CAWSATGQGRVAQHF,TGTGCCTGGAGTGCCACAGGACAGGGCCGTGTGGCCCAGCATTTT
.,TRBV6-5,.,TRBJ1-2,14,CASSYGTGNYGYTF,TGTGCCAGCAGTTACGGCACGGGGAACTATGGCTACACCTTC
TRBD2,TRBV30,.,TRBJ2-4,17,CAWRGSGRALAKNIQYF,TGTGCCTGGAGGGGTAGCGGGAGGGCCTTAGCCAAAAACATTCAGTACTTC
TRBD2,TRBV4-2,.,TRBJ2-1,17,CASSSESVSGGSNEQFF,TGTGCCAGCAGCTCAGAATCAGTAAGTGGCGGGAGTAATGAGCAGTTCTTC
.,TRBV6-5,.,TRBJ1-1,16,CASSYGRRGTETEAFF,TGTGCCAGCAGTTACGGCAGAAGAGGAACGGAGACTGAAGCTTTCTTT
.,TRBV29-1,.,TRBJ2-1,11,CSGGGAPEQFF,TGCAGCGGAGGTGGGGCACCCGAGCAGTTCTTC
.,TRBV5-1,.,TRBJ1-3,15,CASSLGGGTGNTIYF,TGCGCCAGCAGCTTGGGAGGGGGAACTGGAAACACCATATATTTT
.,TRBV11-3,.,TRBJ2-1,11,CASSPKREQFF,TGTGCCAGCAGCCCAAAGCGGGAGCAGTTCTTC
.,TRBV7-2,.,TRBJ2-3,15,CASSLEGRPADTQYF,TGTGCCAGCAGCTTAGAAGGGAGACCAGCAGATACGCAGTATTTT
.,TRBV6-1,few,TRBJ2-7,15,CASSVASVAGGEQYF,TGTGCCAGCAGTGTGGCTAGCGTCGCTGGTGGCGAGCAGTACTTC
.,TRBV19,.,TRBJ2-3,13,CASSVRVQDTQYF,TGTGCCAGTAGTGTCAGGGTTCAAGATACGCAGTATTTT
TRBD1,TRBV18,.,TRBJ1-1,17,CASSPPISGTGGSGAFF,TGTGCCAGCTCACCCCCAATCTCCGGGACAGGGGGCTCTGGCGCTTTCTTT
.,TRBV5-4,.,TRBJ1-2,12,CASSLKVGGYTF,TGTGCCAGCAGCTTGAAGGTCGGGGGCTACACCTTC
TRBD1,TRBV10-3,.,TRBJ1-2,16,CASSYKTGVGNYGYTF,TGTGCCAGCAGTTACAAAACAGGGGTCGGAAACTATGGCTACACCTTC
.,TRBV18,.,TRBJ2-7,15,CASSPSGSRPYEQYF,TGTGCCAGCTCACCGTCGGGGAGCAGGCCCTACGAGCAGTACTTC
TRBD1,TRBV30,.,TRBJ1-1,13,CAWSVRQGGEAFF,TGTGCCTGGAGTGTCCGACAGGGGGGGGAAGCTTTCTTT
.,TRBV6-1,.,TRBJ1-5,17,CASSAPLGLGLNQPQHF,TGTGCCAGCAGTGCTCCCCTGGGCCTTGGTCTCAATCAGCCCCAGCATTTT
TRBD1,TRBV7-9,.,TRBJ2-7,14,CASSLTGEDYEQYF,TGTGCCAGCAGCCTCACAGGGGAAGATTACGAGCAGTACTTC
.,TRBV7-9,.,TRBJ2-3,17,CASSLAFPRQETDTQYF,TGTGCCAGCAGCTTAGCGTTTCCGCGGCAGGAGACAGATACGCAGTATTTT
.,TRBV7-9,.,TRBJ1-3,15,CASSLFGDSGNTIYF,TGTGCCAGCAGCTTATTCGGCGACTCTGGAAACACCATATATTTT
TRBD1,TRBV6-5,.,TRBJ1-3,14,CASTTGGSGNTIYF,TGTGCCAGCACTACAGGGGGCTCTGGAAACACCATATATTTT
TRBD1,TRBV6-5,.,TRBJ1-2,15,CASSYSTNRGYGYTF,TGTGCCAGCAGTTACTCGACGAACAGGGGATATGGCTACACCTTC
.,TRBV14,.,TRBJ2-1,15,CASSHPQGLYNEQFF,TGTGCCAGCAGCCATCCCCAGGGGCTATACAATGAGCAGTTCTTC
TRBD1,TRBV5-8,.,TRBJ1-5,17,CASSPTQTGRSNQPQHF,TGTGCCAGCAGCCCCACTCAGACAGGGCGAAGCAATCAGCCCCAGCATTTT
.,TRBV15,many,TRBJ1-2,13,CATSPGNNYGYTF,TGTGCCACCAGCCCCGGGAACAACTATGGCTACACCTTC
.,TRBV28,.,TRBJ2-1,14,CATRSREATNEQFF,TGTGCCACCCGTTCGAGGGAGGCCACGAATGAGCAGTTCTTC
.,TRBV19,.,TRBJ2-3,13,CASSIEPWNTQYF,TGTGCCAGTAGTATAGAACCGTGGAATACGCAGTATTTT
.,TRBV7-2,once,TRBJ2-4,17,CASSLAPIALAKNIQYF,TGTGCCAGCAGCTTAGCCCCCATCGCTTTAGCCAAAAACATTCAGTACTTC
.,TRBV29-1,.,TRBJ1-1,13,CSVGGGVNTEAFF,TGCAGCGTTGGGGGGGGTGTGAACACTGAAGCTTTCTTT
.,TRBV28,.,TRBJ2-7,11,CASSLYYEQYF,TGTGCCAGCAGCCTTTACTACGAGCAGTACTTC
TRBD1,TRBV5-1,.,TRBJ1-5,14,CASSLRTGGWPQHF,TGCGCCAGCAGCTTGCGGACAGGGGGCTGGCCCCAGCATTTT
TRBD2,TRBV11-3,.,TRBJ2-1,15,CASSSGLVSLVKQFF,TGTGCCAGCAGCTCCGGACTAGTGTCGTTGGTGAAGCAGTTCTTC
.,TRBV7-6,.,TRBJ1-1,15,CASSLGSGVRTEAFF,TGTGCCAGCAGCTTAGGTTCCGGGGTCAGGACTGAAGCTTTCTTT
.,TRBV19,.,TRBJ2-2,14,CASRRLESTGELFF,TGTGCCAGTAGGAGACTGGAAAGCACCGGGGAGCTGTTTTTT
TRBD1,TRBV29-1,few,TRBJ1-2,15,CSVSGDRVSPYGYTF,TGCAGCGTTTCAGGGGACAGGGTTTCACCCTATGGCTACACCTTC
.,TRBV29-1,.,TRBJ2-5,11,CSVGTQETQYF,TGCAGCGTTGGGACACAAGAGACCCAGTACTTC
.,TRBV28,.,TRBJ1-2,13,CASSTDYFRGYTF,TGTGCCAGCAGTACCGACTACTTCAGAGGCTACACCTTC
.,TRBV7-2,.,TRBJ2-2,16,CASSFTSGGGTGELFF,TGTGCCAGCAGCTTCACCTCTGGGGGAGGAACCGGGGAGCTGTTTTTT
.,TRBV30,.,TRBJ1-1,14,CAWSVYRRATEAFF,TGTGCCTGGAGTGTATACAGGCGGGCCACTGAAGCTTTCTTT
.,TRBV18,.,TRBJ2-6,19,CASSLKLRVQGPGANVLTF,TGTGCCAGCTCACTTAAATTGCGGGTCCAGGGGCCGGGGGCCAACGTCCTGACTTTC
TRBD1,TRBV6-5,.,TRBJ2-7,14,CASRTTGAVYEQYF,TGTGCCAGCAGGACGACAGGGGCCGTCTACGAGCAGTACTTC
.,TRBV19,.,TRBJ2-2,13,CASSIAYTGELFF,TGTGCCAGTAGTATAGCATACACCGGGGAGCTGTTTTTT
TRBD1,TRBV5-1,.,TRBJ2-3,16,CASSLGWTGNTDTQYF,TGCGCCAGCAGCTTGGGTTGGACAGGGAACACAGATACGCAGTATTTT
.,TRBV19,.,TRBJ1-5,16,CASSIGQGHSNQPQHF,TGTGCCAGTAGTATAGGCCAGGGACATAGCAATCAGCCCCAGCATTTT
.,TRBV2,.,TRBJ2-1,11,CASQNPRGQFF,TGTGCCAGCCAAAACCCCAGGGGGCAGTTCTTC
.,TRBV11-1,.,TRBJ2-1,13,CASSLTRWDEQFF,TGTGCCAGCAGCTTGACTAGGTGGGATGAGCAGTTCTTC
.,TRBV4-3,.,TRBJ2-1,13,CASSPELYNEQFF,TGCGCCAGCAGCCCGGAGCTTTACAATGAGCAGTTCTTC
TRBD1,TRBV10-2,.,TRBJ2-1,15,CASRDTGGIGNEQFF,TGCGCCAGCAGGGATACAGGGGGGATAGGCAATGAGCAGTTCTTC
.,TRBV7-2,few,TRBJ2-7,12,CASSLDRTEQYF,TGTGCCAGCAGCTTAGACAGGACCGAGCAGTACTTC